The rows below give T cell receptor beta chains drawn from one sample of a study of T cells in Graves' hyperthyroidism and ophthalmopathy. TCRdb reanalysed the multiplex PCR reads using MiXCR and keeps one entry per CDR3 protein. The table has about 700,000 distinct CDR3 sequences, approximately 14% seen once; the top ten hold 9.5% to 13%. Specimen: blood. Receptors were obtained from a woman aged 18 to 35 with Graves' hyperthyroidism. CDR3s include the opening cysteine and the closing phenylalanine or tryptophan. Each record gives: V gene, J gene, D gene, clone size, CDR3 protein, CDR3 DNA. D genes are given only for firm matches. A clone size is listed for some rows: how often the clone was seen (once, few, many), or a class if it is expanded.

>TRBV5-1|TRBJ2-5|-|few
CASSYSPGETQYF
TGCGCCAGCAGCTACTCCCCCGGAGAGACCCAGTACTTC
>TRBV3-1|TRBJ2-5|-|-
CASSQFIAETQYF
TGTGCCAGCAGCCAGTTCATCGCAGAGACCCAGTACTTC
>TRBV20-1|TRBJ2-4|-|-
CSARDKNIQYF
TGCAGTGCTAGAGACAAAAACATTCAGTACTTC
>TRBV2|TRBJ1-1|-|few
CASSDRVMNTEAFF
TGTGCCAGCAGTGACCGCGTTATGAACACTGAAGCTTTCTTT
>TRBV6-2/TRBV6-3|TRBJ1-1|TRBD1|many
CASSQDRAATEAFF
TGTGCCAGCAGTCAAGACAGGGCGGCCACTGAAGCTTTCTTT
>TRBV7-9|TRBJ2-7|-|many
CAVQGSGHEQYF
TGTGCCGTGCAGGGGTCAGGCCACGAGCAGTACTTC
>TRBV10-3|TRBJ2-3|-|few
CAISDRGVNTDTQYF
TGTGCCATCAGTGATCGCGGGGTAAACACAGATACGCAGTATTTT
>TRBV6-2/TRBV6-3|TRBJ1-1|-|many
CASSYSGRSNTEAFF
TGTGCCAGCAGTTACTCGGGACGGTCGAACACTGAAGCTTTCTTT
>TRBV27|TRBJ2-5|-|many
CASSHVRFERGLQETQYF
TGTGCCAGCAGTCACGTCCGATTCGAACGGGGCCTACAAGAGACCCAGTACTTC
>TRBV29-1|TRBJ1-1|TRBD1|many
CSVQGRNTEAFF
TGCAGCGTACAGGGGAGGAACACTGAAGCTTTCTTT
>TRBV6-1|TRBJ2-1|-|few
CASKDGRPENEQFF
TGTGCCAGCAAGGACGGACGGCCCGAGAATGAGCAGTTCTTC
>TRBV28|TRBJ2-2|-|many
CASKGVTGELFF
TGTGCCAGCAAGGGGGTTACCGGGGAGCTGTTTTTT
>TRBV6-2/TRBV6-3|TRBJ2-1|TRBD2|few
CASNLAGPYNEQFF
TGTGCCAGCAATCTAGCGGGACCCTACAATGAGCAGTTCTTC
>TRBV7-9|TRBJ2-3|-|many
CASSIRGSTDTQYF
TGTGCCAGCAGCATCAGGGGAAGCACAGATACGCAGTATTTT
>TRBV6-5|TRBJ1-3|TRBD1|few
CASSYSGTGGLGPGNTIYF
TGTGCCAGCAGTTACTCCGGGACAGGGGGGCTCGGTCCTGGAAACACCATATATTTT
>TRBV7-3|TRBJ2-7|-|-
CASSLTYRDEQYF
TGTGCCAGCAGCTTAACCTACAGGGACGAGCAGTACTTC
>TRBV6-2/TRBV6-3|TRBJ2-7|-|few
CASSPGRQQYF
TGTGCCAGCAGCCCGGGACGCCAGCAGTACTTC
>TRBV7-8|TRBJ2-7|TRBD2|-
CASSSRGSFYEQYF
TGTGCCAGCAGCTCTCGCGGGAGTTTCTACGAGCAGTACTTC
>TRBV7-2|TRBJ2-7|TRBD2|many
CASSLDYRREFLEQYF
TGTGCCAGCAGCTTAGATTATAGGCGGGAGTTCCTGGAGCAGTACTTC
>TRBV15|TRBJ1-1|-|few
CATSVRRTEAFF
TGTGCCACCAGCGTCAGGAGGACTGAAGCTTTCTTT
>TRBV6-1|TRBJ2-5|TRBD2|-
CAINRISGMSSGETQHF
TGTGCCATCAACCGAATTAGCGGGATGTCCTCCGGGGAGACCCAGCACTTC
>TRBV5-1|TRBJ1-4|-|few
CASSSSATNEKLFF
TGCGCCAGCAGCTCATCTGCAACTAATGAAAAACTGTTTTTT
>TRBV6-2/TRBV6-3|TRBJ1-1|-|many
CASRSTGSGEAFF
TGTGCCAGCAGATCGACGGGGAGCGGTGAAGCTTTCTTT
>TRBV6-5|TRBJ2-7|TRBD1|-
CASSYGTGGLNEQYF
TGTGCCAGCAGTTACGGGACAGGGGGATTGAACGAGCAGTACTTC
>TRBV28|TRBJ1-4|-|many
CASSPSQEKLFF
TGTGCCAGCAGCCCAAGCCAGGAAAAACTGTTTTTT
>TRBV30|TRBJ2-5|-|many
CAWSQWERETQYF
TGTGCCTGGAGTCAGTGGGAGAGGGAGACCCAGTACTTC
>TRBV27|TRBJ1-4|TRBD1|few
CASSLSGTGREKLFF
TGTGCCAGCAGTTTATCCGGGACAGGGAGAGAAAAACTGTTTTTT
>TRBV5-1|TRBJ2-3|-|many
CASSLAEPSTDTQYF
TGCGCCAGCAGCTTGGCGGAACCCTCCACAGATACGCAGTATTTT
>TRBV13|TRBJ2-2|-|few
CASSLANGELFF
TGTGCCAGCAGCTTAGCCAACGGGGAGCTGTTTTTT
>TRBV12-3/TRBV12-4|TRBJ1-5|TRBD1|many
CASRPTGHKNQPQHF
TGTGCCAGCAGGCCGACAGGGCATAAAAATCAGCCCCAGCATTTT
>TRBV19|TRBJ1-1|-|many
CASSKQSNTEAFF
TGTGCCAGTAGTAAGCAGTCGAACACTGAAGCTTTCTTT
>TRBV12-3/TRBV12-4|TRBJ2-7|-|many
CASSFGPYSYEQYF
TGTGCCAGCAGTTTCGGACCCTACTCCTACGAGCAGTACTTC
>TRBV28|TRBJ1-1|-|many
CASSFSGLEAFF
TGTGCCAGCAGTTTTAGTGGACTTGAAGCTTTCTTT
>TRBV11-3|TRBJ2-1|TRBD1|-
CASSQTGQGTHEQFF
TGTGCCAGCAGTCAAACCGGACAGGGGACCCATGAGCAGTTCTTC
>TRBV6-2/TRBV6-3|TRBJ1-5|-|few
CASSYPVLRADNQPQHF
TGTGCCAGCAGTTACCCGGTTTTGAGGGCTGACAATCAGCCCCAGCATTTT
>TRBV30|TRBJ1-1|-|many
CACQPNTEAFF
TGTGCCTGCCAGCCGAACACTGAAGCTTTCTTT
>TRBV6-5|TRBJ2-7|-|-
CANSFLEGTSYEQYF
TGTGCCAACAGTTTCTTAGAGGGTACCTCCTACGAGCAGTACTTC
>TRBV11-2|TRBJ1-5|-|many
CASSLGLGGYSNQPQHF
TGTGCCAGCAGCTTAGGGCTAGGGGGTTATAGCAATCAGCCCCAGCATTTT
>TRBV18|TRBJ1-1|TRBD1|many
CASSRPLRGRRYEAFF
TGTGCCAGCTCACGTCCTCTCAGGGGGCGACGATATGAAGCTTTCTTT
>TRBV3-1|TRBJ2-3|-|few
CASSPWARFIDTQYF
TGTGCCAGCAGCCCATGGGCCCGATTCATAGATACGCAGTATTTT
>TRBV20-1|TRBJ2-3|TRBD2|many
CSARDPLAGGWADTQYF
TGCAGTGCTAGAGATCCCCTAGCGGGAGGATGGGCAGATACGCAGTATTTT
>TRBV6-6|TRBJ1-1|-|many
CASSYSVGGNTEAFF
TGTGCCAGCAGTTACTCGGTCGGCGGGAACACTGAAGCTTTCTTT
>TRBV12-3/TRBV12-4|TRBJ2-7|-|many
CASSPQMGGAYEQYF
TGTGCCAGCAGTCCCCAAATGGGCGGGGCCTACGAGCAGTACTTC
>TRBV29-1|TRBJ2-7|-|-
CSVEEDGDEQYF
TGCAGCGTTGAGGAAGACGGCGATGAGCAGTACTTC
>TRBV7-8|TRBJ1-4|TRBD1|many
CASSTPGQGTEKLFF
TGTGCCAGCAGCACCCCGGGACAGGGGACGGAAAAACTGTTTTTT
>TRBV10-3|TRBJ1-1|TRBD1|-
CAISETDRPGMTEAFF
TGTGCCATCAGTGAGACGGACAGGCCGGGTATGACTGAAGCTTTCTTT
>TRBV11-2|TRBJ2-5|-|many
CASSPPGEWSQYF
TGTGCCAGCAGCCCCCCAGGGGAGTGGTCCCAGTACTTC
>TRBV4-1|TRBJ1-5|TRBD1|few
CASSQPDRGRQPQHF
TGCGCCAGCAGCCAACCGGACAGGGGGCGGCAGCCCCAGCATTTT
>TRBV28|TRBJ1-5|-|many
CAANLGNQPQHF
TGTGCCGCAAACCTGGGCAATCAGCCCCAGCATTTT
>TRBV11-2|TRBJ1-1|-|many
CASSTHGNTEAFF
TGTGCCAGCAGCACGCACGGGAACACTGAAGCTTTCTTT
>TRBV7-6|TRBJ2-2|TRBD2|once
CASSHPGLAGVAGELFF
TGTGCCAGCAGCCATCCGGGACTAGCGGGAGTGGCCGGGGAGCTGTTTTTT
>TRBV11-2|TRBJ1-2|-|many
CASSNQRYGYTF
TGTGCCAGCAGCAATCAGAGATATGGCTACACCTTC
>TRBV6-1|TRBJ1-2|TRBD1|few
CASSDGQATIDYGYTF
TGTGCCAGCAGTGATGGACAGGCGACGATCGACTATGGCTACACCTTC
>TRBV28|TRBJ2-3|-|-
CAATGRPSTDTQYF
TGTGCCGCCACAGGACGACCGAGCACAGATACGCAGTATTTT
>TRBV2|TRBJ2-7|-|-
CARRDNSYEQYF
TGTGCCAGAAGGGACAACTCCTACGAGCAGTACTTC
>TRBV5-4|TRBJ2-7|-|few
CASSPDDRHEQYF
TGTGCCAGCAGCCCTGACGACAGACACGAGCAGTACTTC
>TRBV18|TRBJ1-2|-|many
CASSPRTEYYGYTF
TGTGCCAGCTCACCACGGACGGAGTACTATGGCTACACCTTC
>TRBV18|TRBJ2-7|-|few
CASSPGWGPSYEQYF
TGTGCCAGCTCCCCAGGGTGGGGACCCTCCTACGAGCAGTACTTC
>TRBV6-2/TRBV6-3|TRBJ2-7|TRBD1|many
CASSDRGYEQYF
TGTGCCAGCTCGGACAGGGGCTACGAGCAGTACTTC
>TRBV20-1|TRBJ2-3|TRBD2|-
CSATRASGSGDTQYF
TGCAGTGCTACGAGGGCTAGCGGGAGTGGGGATACGCAGTATTTT